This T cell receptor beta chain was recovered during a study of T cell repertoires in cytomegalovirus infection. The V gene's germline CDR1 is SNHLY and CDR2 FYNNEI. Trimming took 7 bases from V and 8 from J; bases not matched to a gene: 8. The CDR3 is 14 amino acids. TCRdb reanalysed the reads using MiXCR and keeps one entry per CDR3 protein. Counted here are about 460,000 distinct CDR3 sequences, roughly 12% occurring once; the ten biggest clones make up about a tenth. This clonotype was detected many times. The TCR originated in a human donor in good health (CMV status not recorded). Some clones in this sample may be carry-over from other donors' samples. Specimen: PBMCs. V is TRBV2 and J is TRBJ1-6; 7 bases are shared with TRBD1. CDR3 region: CASKKNRGDSPLHF. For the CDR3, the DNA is TGTGCCAGCAAGAAAAACAGGGGAGATTCACCCCTCCACTTT. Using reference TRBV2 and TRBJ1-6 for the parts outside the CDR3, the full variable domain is EPEVTQTPSHQVTQMGQEVILRCVPISNHLYFYWYRQILGQKVEFLVSFYNNEISEKSEIFDDQFSVERPDGSNFTLKIRSTKLEDSAMYFCASKKNRGDSPLHFGNGTRLTVT.